The next 29 T cell receptor beta chains were all read from a single sample in a study of immune evolution from preneoplasia to lung adenocarcinoma. The table came from immunoSEQ multiplex PCR; TCRdb's copy has only in-frame clones and leaves some out. The sample shows around 6,300 clones, 85% to 90% of them seen only once. Sequencing was done on a sample of FFPE invasive lung adenocarcinoma tissue. The receptors derive from a person aged 45-69 years with lung adenocarcinoma.

The chain links TRBV28 to TRBJ2-1; 8 bases are a match to TRBD2. Germline V gives CDR1 MDHEN, CDR2 SYDVKM. Germline trimming cut 3 bases from V and 6 bases from J; bases unmatched to any gene: 7. The CDR3 is made up of 15 amino acids. The CDR3 DNA sequence: TGTGCCAGCAGTTTTCTTAGCGGGAAATTCAATGAGCAGTTCTTC. Residues: CASSFLSGKFNEQFF.

The chain employs TRBV27 and TRBJ1-1; maybe TRBD1 (5 bases). CDR1 is MNHEY and CDR2 is SMNVEV in the germline V gene (reference sequence). This CDR3 is built from 13 residues. The V end was cut by 5 bases, the J end by 4 bases, with 11 bases between. DNA for the CDR3: TGTGCCAGCAGTGTAGGGGAGAGCACTGAAGCTTTCTTT. It specifies CASSVGESTEAFF.

This clone was seen just once. The chain has TRBV6-5 and TRBJ1-2; D gene uncertain. With 6 bases removed from V and 3 bases from J, the gap between germline ends came to 14 bases. This CDR3 comprises 14 residues. Looked up from germline, CDR1 is MNHEY and CDR2 is SVGAGI. The CDR3 loop is CASSISGSHYGYTF. In DNA form, the CDR3 reads TGTGCCAGCAGCATTTCGGGGTCTCACTATGGCTACACCTTC.

The J gene is TRBJ2-7, the V gene TRBV29-1; possibly TRBD2 for D (6 bases). The CDR3 is 14 amino acids. Trimming cost V 4 bases and J 2 bases, with 15 bases left between them. Germline V CDR1 and CDR2: SQVTM, ANQGSEA. CDR3 sequence reads: CSVGRGGTTYEQYF. The CDR3 nucleotides are TGCAGCGTTGGGCGAGGCGGGACGACCTACGAGCAGTACTTC.

This chain uses TRBV30 with TRBJ2-5, with unresolved D. The DNA end is more similar to TRBJ2-7, so the J call may be wrong. This CDR3 spans 14 amino acids. Germline V gene lookup returns CDR1 GTSNPN and CDR2 SVGIG (reference sequence). The CDR3 loop is CAWSEVGIDYEQYF. The DNA of the CDR3 is TGTGCCTGGAGTGAGGTGGGAATAGACTACGAGCAGTACTTC.

The chain links TRBV6-5 to TRBJ2-6; D is perhaps TRBD1 or TRBD2 (5 bases each). Trimming left V 0 bases short and J 2 bases short, with 5 bases between. The germline CDR1 and CDR2 sequences are MNHEY and SVGAGI. There are 15 residues in the CDR3. The CDR3 nucleotides are TGTGCCAGCAGTTACTCGGGGGCTGGGGCCAACGTCCTGACTTTC. This translates into CASSYSGAGANVLTF.

The chain joins TRBV29-1 to TRBJ2-1, with D tentatively TRBD1 or TRBD2 (5 bases each). Germline V gene data show CDR1 as SQVTM and CDR2 as ANQGSEA. Trimming took off 2 bases at V and 7 bases at J, with 9 bases between the two ends. CDR3 length: 12 amino acids. CDR3 sequence reads: CSVEFGGNEQFF. In DNA, the CDR3 is TGCAGCGTTGAATTTGGGGGAAATGAGCAGTTCTTC.

This sequence joins TRBV7-9 and TRBJ2-7; TRBD1 or TRBD2 may be the D gene (6 bases each). Germline CDR1 SEHNR, CDR2 FQNEAQ (reference sequence). CDR3 size: 13 residues. The germline V and J ends were trimmed by 5 bases and 3 bases, with 11 bases remaining between them. The CDR3: CASSPEGGYEQYF. The CDR3 coding sequence is TGTGCCAGCAGCCCCGAGGGGGGCTACGAGCAGTACTTC.

CDR3 coding DNA: TGTGCCAGCAGGAACAGGGTTAACACTGAAGCTTTCTTT. Protein: CASRNRVNTEAFF. The chain couples TRBV6-5 to TRBJ1-1, with D possibly being TRBD1 (6 bases). In germline, CDR1 is MNHEY, CDR2 SVGAGI. This CDR3 is 13 amino acids long. With 6 bases removed from V and 2 bases from J, the gap between germline ends came to 10 bases.

V is TRBV7-3 and J is TRBJ2-3; D is unresolved. The germline V gene encodes CDR1 SGHTA and CDR2 FQGTGA. CDR3 length: 14 amino acids. The V end lost 5 bases, the J end lost 2 bases, and 11 bases lay between the germline ends. CDR3 DNA: TGTGCCAGCAGCCAGACCGAGTCCACAGATACGCAGTATTTT. It translates to CASSQTESTDTQYF.

V gene TRBV29-1 combines with J gene TRBJ2-1, with a possible D match to TRBD2 (5 bases). From germline, CDR1 is SQVTM and CDR2 ANQGSEA. The CDR3 is made up of 13 amino acids. V was clipped by 4 bases and J by 5 bases, with 12 bases between them. CDR3 sequence reads: CSVVTGNHNEQFF. The CDR3 DNA reads as TGCAGCGTTGTGACGGGGAATCACAATGAGCAGTTCTTC.

This rearrangement joins TRBV5-1 to TRBJ2-5; possible D gene TRBD1, 6 bases. Germline V gene sequence: CDR1 SGHRS, CDR2 YFSETQ. V was cut by 4 bases and J by 3 bases, with 13 bases left in between. This CDR3 is 14 amino acids long. CDR3 bases: TGCGCCAGCAGCGCTGGACAGAGGGAAGAGACCCAGTACTTC. It is translated as CASSAGQREETQYF.

The V and J genes are TRBV5-4 and TRBJ2-3; 10 bases match TRBD2. The trim removed 4 bases at V and 3 bases at J, leaving 5 bases unmatched. Germline V gene sequence: CDR1 SGHNT, CDR2 YYREEE (reference sequence). The CDR3 runs 15 residues. CDR3 residues: CASSLAGAPTDTQYF. The CDR3 coding sequence is TGTGCCAGCAGCCTAGCGGGAGCGCCAACAGATACGCAGTATTTT.

This chain connects TRBV5-5 to TRBJ1-3, with unresolved D. The germline V gene encodes CDR1 SGHKS and CDR2 YYEKEE (reference sequence). V shed 0 bases and J shed 2 bases, with 15 bases lying between them. The CDR3 totals 17 residues. For the CDR3, the DNA is TGTGCCAGCAGCTTGGATTTGATTGGTTCGGCTGGAAACACCATATATTTT. It is translated as CASSLDLIGSAGNTIYF.

The chain recombines TRBV5-1 with TRBJ2-1; TRBD1 matches 8 bases. Trimming removed 0 bases from V and 8 bases from J; junction bases left unmatched: 10. CDR1 and CDR2 (germline): SGHRS, YFSETQ. There are 16 residues in the CDR3. This chain's CDR3 is CASSLAINRGIDEQFF. The CDR3 DNA reads as TGCGCCAGCAGCTTGGCCATTAACAGGGGGATTGATGAGCAGTTCTTC.

Sample share makes this clone medium-sized. The CDR3 DNA sequence: TGTGCCAGCAGCTTGGCGGGACCGAGGGAGACCCAGTACTTC. Its translation is CASSLAGPRETQYF. J is TRBJ2-5 and V is TRBV5-6; either TRBD1 or TRBD2 may supply D (5 bases each). V lost 0 bases and J lost 5, with 11 bases in between. Germline lookup yields CDR1 SGHDT and CDR2 YYEEEE. The CDR3 runs to 14 residues.

The rearrangement uses TRBV2 and TRBJ1-2; tentatively, D is TRBD1 (5 bases). From germline, CDR1 is SNHLY and CDR2 FYNNEI. The V end lost 7 bases, the J end lost 2 bases, and 14 bases lay between the germline ends. The CDR3 runs 14 residues. The CDR3 DNA sequence: TGTGCCAGCAATCAACAGGAGGGCAACTATGGCTACACCTTC. It specifies CASNQQEGNYGYTF.

This clone turned up a few times. Other DNA sequences in the sample encode the same CDR3. CDR3 in DNA: TGTGCCAGCAGCTCCGACAGGGGGCTCGGTCAGCCCCAGCATTTT. Translating gives CASSSDRGLGQPQHF. The J gene is TRBJ1-5, the V gene TRBV6-5, with 10 positions matching TRBD1. From germline, CDR1 is MNHEY and CDR2 SVGAGI. Germline trimming cut 6 bases from V and 6 bases from J; bases unmatched to any gene: 8. The CDR3 has 15 amino acids.

This chain joins TRBV5-1 and TRBJ2-3; D ambiguous. The germline V gene has CDR1 SGHRS and CDR2 YFSETQ. The ends were cut back, 5 bases at V and 2 bases at J, with 15 bases in the middle. The CDR3 length is 15 residues. CDR3 sequence: CASRRTSEATDTQYF. DNA of the CDR3: TGCGCCAGCAGGCGTACCTCCGAGGCCACAGATACGCAGTATTTT.

This clone came up once. The chain uses TRBV7-8 and TRBJ2-3; 10 bases map to TRBD1. J was trimmed by 5 bases and V by 5 bases; bases with no gene match: 4. The CDR3 is 14 residues long. The V gene's germline CDR1 is SGHVS and CDR2 FQNEAQ. The CDR3 sequence is CASSAWDRGDTQYF. CDR3 in DNA: TGTGCCAGCAGCGCCTGGGACAGGGGAGATACGCAGTATTTT.

On this clone itself: The same CDR3 is also encoded by other DNA sequences in this sample. CDR3 sequence (DNA): TGCAGCGTTGCGGGGCATCAAGAGACCCAGTACTTC. Its translation: CSVAGHQETQYF. The V call is TRBV29-1, the J call TRBJ2-5; D possibly uses TRBD1 or TRBD2 (5 bases each). The CDR3 totals 12 residues. Germline lookup yields CDR1 SQVTM and CDR2 ANQGSEA. V was clipped by 4 bases and J by 2 bases, with 8 bases between them.

The sample holds one count of this clone. This sequence joins TRBV28 and TRBJ1-5; possibly TRBD1 for D (5 bases). The CDR3 runs to 16 residues. Trimming cost V 5 bases and J 6 bases, with 20 bases left between them. CDR1 and CDR2 (germline): MDHEN, SYDVKM. The CDR3, as DNA: TGTGCCAGCAGTAAACCTCGGGGGGAGGAGGGTCAGCCCCAGCATTTT. It translates to CASSKPRGEEGQPQHF.

This chain links TRBV29-1 with TRBJ1-1; 7 bases agree with TRBD1. With 7 bases clipped from V and 7 bases from J, the junction kept 12 bases outside the gene matches. The CDR3 contains 13 residues. Germline assignment: CDR1 SQVTM and CDR2 ANQGSEA. CDR3 sequence: CSGLWTGRNEAFF. The CDR3, as DNA: TGCAGCGGCCTCTGGACAGGCCGGAATGAAGCTTTCTTT.

The rearrangement links TRBV11-3 to TRBJ2-1, with D perhaps assigned TRBD1 or TRBD2 (5 bases each). CDR1 and CDR2 from the germline V gene are SGHNT and YENEEA. Trimming cost V 5 bases and J 8 bases, with 19 bases left between them. The CDR3 is 15 residues long. In DNA form, the CDR3 reads TGTGCCAGCAGCCTCCAGGGTTCCGGGACGCATGAGCAGTTCTTC. Its protein is CASSLQGSGTHEQFF.

The chain joins TRBV11-1 to TRBJ2-1, with 8 bases aligning to TRBD2. Per the germline V gene, CDR1 is SGHAT and CDR2 is FQDESV (reference sequence). This CDR3 is built from 16 residues. Trimming took 2 bases from V and 4 from J; bases not matched to a gene: 7. CDR3: CASSLPQSSGYNEQFF. In DNA, the CDR3 is TGTGCCAGCAGCTTACCCCAGTCTAGCGGGTACAATGAGCAGTTCTTC.

The chain combines TRBV9 with TRBJ2-7; no clear D gene. Trimming pared 0 bases from V and 0 bases from J, leaving 7 bases between. Germline CDR1 reads SGDLS; CDR2 reads YYNGEE. This CDR3 is built from 14 residues. The CDR3 DNA is TGTGCCAGCAGCGTAGAGACCCTCTCCTACGAGCAGTACTTC. Encoded protein: CASSVETLSYEQYF.

This clone was seen a few times. The chain links TRBV9 to TRBJ2-2; possible D gene TRBD2, 6 bases. Looked up from germline, CDR1 is SGDLS and CDR2 is YYNGEE. V dropped 4 bases and J dropped 5 bases, with 12 bases sitting between them. The CDR3 is 14 amino acids. The CDR3 nucleotides are TGTGCCAGCAGCCCCCAACTAGCTACCGGGGAGCTGTTTTTT. This codes for CASSPQLATGELFF.

This rearrangement joins TRBV2 to TRBJ2-7, with D unclear. The CDR3 loop spans 13 amino acids. V dropped 4 bases and J dropped 2 bases, with 9 bases sitting between them. Per germline, CDR1 SNHLY and CDR2 FYNNEI. This CDR3 is CASSATFPYEQYF. CDR3 nucleotides: TGTGCCAGCAGTGCAACCTTCCCCTACGAGCAGTACTTC.

There are a few counts of this clone. The rearrangement links TRBV27 to TRBJ2-3; tentatively, D is TRBD2 (6 bases). The CDR3 runs 17 residues. Trimming pared 2 bases from V and 2 bases from J, leaving 17 bases between. The germline V gene has CDR1 MNHEY and CDR2 SMNVEV (reference sequence). The CDR3 sequence: CASSLQVTGVFTDTQYF. CDR3 in DNA: TGTGCCAGCAGTTTACAGGTCACGGGGGTTTTCACAGATACGCAGTATTTT.